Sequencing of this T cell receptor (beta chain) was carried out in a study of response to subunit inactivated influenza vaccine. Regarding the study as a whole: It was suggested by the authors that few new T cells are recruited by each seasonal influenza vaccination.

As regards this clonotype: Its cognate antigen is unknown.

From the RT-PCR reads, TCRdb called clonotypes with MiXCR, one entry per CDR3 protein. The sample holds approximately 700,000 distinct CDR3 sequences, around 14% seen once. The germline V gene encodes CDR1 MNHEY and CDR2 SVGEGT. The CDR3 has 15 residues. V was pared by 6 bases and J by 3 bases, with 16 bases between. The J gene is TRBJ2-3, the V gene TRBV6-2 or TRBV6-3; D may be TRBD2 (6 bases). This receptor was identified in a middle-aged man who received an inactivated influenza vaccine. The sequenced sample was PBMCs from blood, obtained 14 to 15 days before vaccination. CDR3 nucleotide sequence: TGTGCCAGCAGCCTAGGGGTGGGGAGGACAGATACGCAGTATTTT. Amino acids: CASSLGVGRTDTQYF.